This TCR beta chain was sequenced in a study of blood T cell repertoires in COVID-19. Background on the study: The United States, Italy and Spain were the sources of the acute and convalescent COVID-19 samples. Sources were T cells, B-cell-depleted T cells, or PBMCs; the material itself was cDNA or gDNA.

Methods used by the authors: The authors estimated nucleated cell counts from reference gene primer amplification. Assay used: immunoSEQ multiplex PCR; TCRdb lists only in-frame clones, some missing. D and trimming were read from the DNA, whereas the V and J calls and clone size are those reported in that table. Here the sample spans approximately 120,000 clones, around 80% being singletons. Per germline, CDR1 MNHEY and CDR2 SMNVEV (reference sequence). This CDR3 comprises 17 residues. V shed 2 bases, J shed 6 bases, and the junction held 14 bases outside the gene matches. The sequence derives from a man aged 35 to 55 with active or convalescent COVID-19. Sequencing used peripheral blood. This chain joins TRBV27 and TRBJ2-7; 9 bases align to TRBD2. The CDR3 coding sequence is TGTGCCAGCAGTTTAGAGCCGGATAGCGGGGGTATATCCGAGCAGTACTTC. Its translation is CASSLEPDSGGISEQYF.